This T cell receptor (beta chain) is drawn from a study of blood T cells in healthy people across ages. CDR1 SQVTM and CDR2 ANQGSEA come from the germline V gene. The CDR3 has 12 residues. The ends were cut back, 6 bases at V and 0 bases at J, with 9 bases in the middle. In this sample, this clonotype turned up a few times. The antigen is not known. Study-level points and caveats: More naive CD4+ cells and higher diversity marked long-lived donors relative to aged donors.

Next came a second PCR, run for roughly 6 to 11 cycles, which used a sample-barcoded 5' primer along with a J-beta primer mix. TCRdb passed the 5' RACE reads through MiXCR, listing each CDR3 protein once. The data show about 1.7 million distinct CDR3 sequences, over 25% seen once. The source of this sequence is a woman aged 25 to 39 in good health. The chain combines TRBV29-1 with TRBJ2-7; D gene ambiguous. Specimen: blood. DNA of the CDR3: TGCAGCGTACTCTCCCACTCCTACGAGCAGTACTTC. This encodes CSVLSHSYEQYF.